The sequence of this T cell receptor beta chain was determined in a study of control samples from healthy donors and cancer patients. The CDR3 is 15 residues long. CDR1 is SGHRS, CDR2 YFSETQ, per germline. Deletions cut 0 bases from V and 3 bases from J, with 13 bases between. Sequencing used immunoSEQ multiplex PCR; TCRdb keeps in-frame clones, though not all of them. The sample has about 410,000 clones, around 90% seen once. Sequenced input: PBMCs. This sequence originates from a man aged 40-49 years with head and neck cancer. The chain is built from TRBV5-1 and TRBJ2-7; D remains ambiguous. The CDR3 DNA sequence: TGCGCCAGCAGCTTGGCCCCCCGGACGGACTACGAGCAGTACTTC. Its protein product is CASSLAPRTDYEQYF. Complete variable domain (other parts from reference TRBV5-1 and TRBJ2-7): KAGVTQTPRYLIKTRGQQVTLSCSPISGHRSVSWYQQTPGQGLQFLFEYFSETQRNKGNFPGRFSGRQFSNSRSEMNVSTLELGDSALYLCASSLAPRTDYEQYFGPGTRLTVT.